Below are 6 T cell receptor beta chains sequenced from a single sample in a study of cytomegalovirus exposure and HLA in healthy donors. 13 Jbeta primers and 60 Vbeta primers were used for the PCR. Only in-frame clones appear in the TCRdb table, and some are missing; sequencing was by immunoSEQ multiplex PCR. The sample carries fewer than 85,000 clones, 70% to 85% recorded once. The sequencing input was PBMCs. These receptors all come from a man between 70 and 80 years old in good health and CMV-seropositive.

The chain joins TRBV6-5 to TRBJ1-5; TRBD1 matches at 9 bases. This CDR3 is 15 amino acids long. Germline loops: CDR1 MNHEY, CDR2 SVGAGI. Trimming took 6 bases from V and 4 from J; bases not matched to a gene: 7. CDR3 sequence reads: CASRPTGGGNQPQHF. CDR3 bases: TGTGCCAGCAGACCTACAGGGGGCGGGAATCAGCCCCAGCATTTT.

V and J are TRBV5-1 and TRBJ2-1; D may be TRBD1 (6 bases). Germline V CDR1 and CDR2: SGHRS, YFSETQ. Trimming pared 4 bases from V and 5 bases from J, leaving 13 bases between. This CDR3 comprises 14 residues. In nucleotides, the CDR3 is TGCGCCAGCAGCCCGACAGGTGAGAACAATGAGCAGTTCTTC. This encodes CASSPTGENNEQFF.

The J gene is TRBJ2-5, the V gene TRBV29-1, with 7 bases lining up with TRBD1. V dropped 7 bases and J dropped 4; count of bases not matched to a gene: 15. This CDR3 has 15 residues. Germline loops: CDR1 SQVTM, CDR2 ANQGSEA. The CDR3 protein is CSAKPGGTGPETQYF. CDR3 coding DNA: TGCAGCGCTAAACCAGGGGGAACGGGTCCAGAGACCCAGTACTTC.

This chain connects TRBV25-1 to TRBJ2-1; TRBD2 aligns across 9 bases. V was clipped by 5 bases and J by 6 bases; unmatched bases: 8. Per germline, CDR1 MGHDK and CDR2 SYGVNS. The CDR3 totals 15 residues. The CDR3 bases are TGTGCCAGCAGTTTTAGCGGGAGAGTGACCAATGAGCAGTTCTTC. Translating gives CASSFSGRVTNEQFF.

This chain uses TRBV19 with TRBJ1-1; no definite D call. Germline loops: CDR1 LNHDA, CDR2 SQIVND (reference sequence). CDR3 length: 13 residues. The ends were cut back, 7 bases at V and 8 bases at J, with 17 bases in the middle. CDR3 nucleotides: TGTGCCAGTACGGAATGGGCCAACCCCGAAGCTTTCTTT. Residues: CASTEWANPEAFF.

The rearrangement uses TRBV9 and TRBJ2-6; D might be TRBD1 (5 bases). The V end lost 0 bases, the J end lost 4 bases, and 8 bases lay between the germline ends. This CDR3 contains 15 residues. Germline CDR1 SGDLS, CDR2 YYNGEE. The CDR3 DNA sequence: TGTGCCAGCAGCGTAGGAAAGGGGGGGGCCAACGTCCTGACTTTC. Protein product: CASSVGKGGANVLTF.